Shown below are 10 T cell receptor beta chains from a single sample sequenced in a study of human T cells and chemical hapten exposure. Time point defined: patch test 2, 6 weeks after DPC sensitization. Treatment here: therapeutic diphenylcyclopropenone sensitization with weekly scalp DPC. TCRdb called the RACE reads again in MiXCR, with one record for every CDR3 protein. Of about 41,000 distinct CDR3 sequences in the sample, 3.3% were seen once. The specimen was whole blood, collected in connection with sensitization to the hapten diphenylcyclopropenone (DPC). The receptors were gathered from a middle-aged man with alopecia areata. Some clones in this sample may be carry-over from other donors' samples.

The sample holds many counts of this clonotype. The gene calls are TRBV4-1 and TRBJ2-5, with D possibly called TRBD1 or TRBD2 (5 bases each). This CDR3 contains 14 residues. The germline V and J ends were trimmed by 1 base and 4 bases, with 10 bases remaining between them. The V gene's germline CDR1 is MGHRA and CDR2 YSYEKL. CDR3 nucleotides: TGCGCCAGCAGCCAAGTTTGGGGGTTAGAGACCCAGTACTTC. Amino acids: CASSQVWGLETQYF.

This clonotype was recorded many times. The chain couples TRBV7-2 to TRBJ2-2; 10 bases align to TRBD2. The CDR3 length is 15 residues. V lost 6 bases and J lost 5; bases outside the gene matches: 6. Germline lookup yields CDR1 SGHTA and CDR2 FQGNSA. CDR3 sequence: CASRLLAGLTGELFF. CDR3 in DNA: TGTGCCAGCAGATTACTAGCGGGACTGACCGGGGAGCTGTTTTTT.

This clonotype showed up many times. The chain uses TRBV7-2 and TRBJ2-3; TRBD2 matches at 12 bases. The V gene end was trimmed by 3 bases and the J gene end by 5 bases; junction bases not matched to a gene: 3. The CDR3 is 15 amino acids. Looked up from germline, CDR1 is SGHTA and CDR2 is FQGNSA. CDR3 amino acids: CASSFRLAGEDTQYF. CDR3 sequence (DNA): TGTGCCAGCAGCTTTAGACTAGCGGGAGAAGATACGCAGTATTTT.

DNA of the CDR3: TGCAGTGCTAGGAGTCGAGGAACTGAAGCTTTCTTT. Residues: CSARSRGTEAFF. The chain is built from TRBV20-1 and TRBJ1-1; D ambiguous. V gave up 3 bases and J gave up 5 bases, with 10 bases separating them. This CDR3 is built from 12 residues. In germline, CDR1 is DFQATT, CDR2 SNEGSKA (reference sequence).

The chain uses TRBV27 and TRBJ2-6; 8 positions agree with TRBD1. After removal of 2 bases from V and 2 bases from J, the junction contained 8 bases not matched to a gene. CDR1 is MNHEY and CDR2 is SMNVEV in the germline V gene (reference sequence). This CDR3 region has 18 residues. The CDR3 nucleotides read TGTGCCAGCAGTTTACAGGGGGCACCTCTCACTGGGGCCAACGTCCTGACTTTC. Residues: CASSLQGAPLTGANVLTF. Looking up the rest from reference TRBV27 and TRBJ2-6 gives the full variable domain: EAQVTQNPRYLITVTGKKLTVTCSQNMNHEYMSWYRQDPGLGLRQIYYSMNVEVTDKGDVPEGYKVSRKEKRNFPLILESPSPNQTSLYFCASSLQGAPLTGANVLTFGAGSRLTVL.

This clonotype was counted at least ten times. The J gene is TRBJ2-5, the V gene TRBV5-5; no clear D gene. The CDR3 has 12 amino acids. The V end was cut by 4 bases, the J end by 4 bases, with 8 bases between. CDR1 is SGHKS, CDR2 YYEKEE, per germline (reference sequence). Here the CDR3 reads CASSPVRETQYF. In nucleotides, the CDR3 is TGTGCCAGCAGCCCGGTCCGAGAGACCCAGTACTTC.

This clonotype is large. The V and J genes are TRBV11-2 and TRBJ2-7, with 7 bases that match TRBD1. Germline assignment: CDR1 SGHAT and CDR2 FQNNGV. The CDR3 consists of 15 residues. The ends lost 5 bases at V and 2 bases at J; junction bases unmatched: 9. The CDR3 DNA is TGTGCCAGCAGCGCCCACAGGGGAAGTCCCTACGAGCAGTACTTC. Encoded protein: CASSAHRGSPYEQYF.

This clonotype came up a few times. V is TRBV29-1 and J is TRBJ2-1, with 9 bases fitting TRBD1. With V trimmed by 6 bases and J by 0 bases, 6 bases remained unmatched. Germline V gene sequence: CDR1 SQVTM, CDR2 ANQGSEA. The CDR3 contains 15 residues. DNA for the CDR3: TGCAGCGTAGCAGGACAGGGGTTCTCCTACAATGAGCAGTTCTTC. As protein: CSVAGQGFSYNEQFF.

The chain is built from TRBV18 and TRBJ2-7, with D perhaps matching TRBD2 (7 bases). CDR3 size: 14 residues. Deletions cut 3 bases from V and 7 bases from J, with 16 bases between. Germline-derived CDR1 and CDR2 are KGHSH and LQKENI. CDR3 residues: CASSPPRGGSEQYF. CDR3 coding DNA: TGTGCCAGCTCACCGCCTAGGGGGGGGTCTGAGCAGTACTTC.

This clonotype occurred many times. The V gene is TRBV12-3 or TRBV12-4, the J gene TRBJ2-7, with D tentatively TRBD2 (5 bases). CDR3 length: 15 amino acids. V was cut by 6 bases and J by 0 bases, with 15 bases left in between. The CDR3 coding sequence is TGTGCCAGCAGCCGACCTAGCTCTAGCTCCTACGAGCAGTACTTC. It encodes CASSRPSSSSYEQYF.